These 14 T cell receptor beta chains came from one sample sequenced in a study of blood T cell repertoires in COVID-19. The table came from immunoSEQ multiplex PCR; TCRdb's copy has only in-frame clones and leaves some out. The sample yields around 100,000 clones, about 77% seen once. The sequenced material came from peripheral blood. These receptors came from an older man with active or convalescent COVID-19.

V usage is TRBV2 and J usage is TRBJ1-6; 7 bases line up with TRBD1. Germline loops: CDR1 SNHLY, CDR2 FYNNEI. The CDR3 loop spans 16 amino acids. V was clipped by 6 bases and J by 6 bases; unmatched bases: 11. The CDR3 region has the DNA TGTGCCAGCAGGGGGGACAGTGGTGGTGGTAATTCACCCCTCCACTTT. It specifies CASRGDSGGGNSPLHF. The full variable domain, its missing parts supplied by reference TRBV2 and TRBJ1-6, is EPEVTQTPSHQVTQMGQEVILRCVPISNHLYFYWYRQILGQKVEFLVSFYNNEISEKSEIFDDQFSVERPDGSNFTLKIRSTKLEDSAMYFCASRGDSGGGNSPLHFGNGTRLTVT.

The chain recombines TRBV24-1 with TRBJ2-1; 10 bases align to TRBD2. This CDR3 comprises 15 residues. CDR1 is KGHDR, CDR2 SFDVKD, per germline. The V segment lost 5 bases and the J segment 5 bases; nucleotides outside the gene matches: 5. The CDR3 region has the DNA TGTGCCACCAGTGCCATCGGGACTAGCGACAATGAGCAGTTCTTC. Its translation is CATSAIGTSDNEQFF.

In its sample, this clone was seen a few times. The chain employs TRBV7-9 and TRBJ1-5; 9 bases are a match to TRBD1. Germline assignment: CDR1 SEHNR and CDR2 FQNEAQ (reference sequence). The CDR3 consists of 16 residues. Trimming removed 5 bases from V and 9 bases from J; junction bases left unmatched: 14. CDR3 sequence (DNA): TGTGCCAGCAGCCACAGGGGGCCGCACAGTTCGGGGCCCCAGCATTTT. Translated, it gives CASSHRGPHSSGPQHF.

In its sample, this clone was seen a few times. V and J are TRBV28 and TRBJ1-2, with TRBD1 matching over 12 bases. The CDR3 spans 17 residues. Per germline, CDR1 MDHEN and CDR2 SYDVKM. V dropped 6 bases and J dropped 3; count of bases not matched to a gene: 11. CDR3 DNA sequence: TGTGCCAGCAGCCCGGGACAGGGGGCGCCGCGGTACTATGGCTACACCTTC. Its translation is CASSPGQGAPRYYGYTF.

The rearrangement joins TRBV7-6 to TRBJ2-3; maybe TRBD2 (5 bases). The CDR3 is 14 residues long. The V gene lost 1 base and the J gene lost 1 base, with 6 bases spanning the gap. Germline lookup yields CDR1 SGHVS and CDR2 FNYEAQ. The CDR3 loop is CASSLVRGTDTQYF. The CDR3 coding sequence is TGTGCCAGCAGCTTAGTGAGGGGCACAGATACGCAGTATTTT.

The rearrangement links TRBV6-2 or TRBV6-3 to TRBJ2-7, with 9 bases identical to TRBD1. In germline, CDR1 is MNHEY, CDR2 SVGEGT. The CDR3 is 16 amino acids. V dropped 0 bases and J dropped 2; count of bases not matched to a gene: 5. For the CDR3, the DNA is TGTGCCAGCAGTTACTCGAATGACAGGGGGACCTACGAGCAGTACTTC. Translation: CASSYSNDRGTYEQYF.

The gene calls are TRBV19 and TRBJ1-5, with D perhaps TRBD1 (5 bases). Trimming took 7 bases from V and 2 from J, leaving 18 bases between them. The germline gives CDR1 LNHDA, CDR2 SQIVND (reference sequence). The CDR3 loop spans 16 amino acids. CDR3 coding DNA: TGTGCCAGTATCTTGTCGGGGGGTGGACGCAATCAGCCCCAGCATTTT. It specifies CASILSGGGRNQPQHF.

CDR3 sequence: CASSFPLGQGEETQYF. In DNA form, the CDR3 reads TGTGCCAGCAGCTTTCCCCTAGGGCAGGGGGAAGAGACCCAGTACTTC. The V gene is TRBV4-2, the J gene TRBJ2-5, with 7 bases lining up with TRBD1. The CDR3 extends over 16 amino acids. The junction had 12 bases not matched to a gene; V was cut back by 5 bases and J by 3 bases. Germline values: CDR1 LGHNA, CDR2 YNFKEQ.

The J gene is TRBJ1-6, the V gene TRBV9; D is possibly TRBD1 (6 bases). Between the trimmed V and J ends, which lost 4 bases and 9 bases, there was a span of 20 bases. The CDR3 covers 16 residues. Germline CDR1 and CDR2: SGDLS and YYNGEE. The CDR3 DNA sequence: TGTGCCAGCAGCCCAAATGGCAGGGGATCAATTTCACCCCTCCACTTT. It codes for CASSPNGRGSISPLHF.

The chain couples TRBV4-1 to TRBJ2-1; 9 bases align to TRBD1. The length of the CDR3 is 15 residues. The junction had 10 bases not matched to a gene; V was cut back by 8 bases and J by 5 bases. CDR1 and CDR2 from the germline V gene are MGHRA and YSYEKL. This CDR3 is CASRRTGTGNNEQFF. The CDR3, as DNA: TGCGCCAGCCGCCGAACCGGGACAGGGAACAATGAGCAGTTCTTC.

The chain employs TRBV18 and TRBJ1-5, with D perhaps TRBD1 (6 bases). The ends were cut back, 3 bases at V and 3 bases at J, with 9 bases in the middle. The CDR3 loop spans 14 amino acids. Germline V gene sequence: CDR1 KGHSH, CDR2 LQKENI. DNA of the CDR3: TGTGCCAGCTCACCTCAGGGGCACAATCAGCCCCAGCATTTT. Protein sequence: CASSPQGHNQPQHF.

This chain links TRBV6-5 with TRBJ1-5; 7 bases are a match to TRBD1. This CDR3 is 15 amino acids long. Unmatched junction bases numbered 6, after V lost 6 bases and J lost 1 base. CDR1 is MNHEY and CDR2 is SVGAGI in the germline V gene. Written as DNA, the CDR3 is TGTGCCAGCAGACCAGGGGGGTTGAGCAATCAGCCCCAGCATTTT. Translating it yields CASRPGGLSNQPQHF.

This clone occurred once. This rearrangement joins TRBV30 to TRBJ1-5; 8 bases map to TRBD1. The CDR3 consists of 13 residues. The junction had 3 bases not matched to a gene; V was cut back by 1 base and J by 7 bases. Germline CDR1 GTSNPN, CDR2 SVGIG (reference sequence). In nucleotides, the CDR3 is TGTGCCTGGAGTGAGGACAGGGACCAGCCCCAGCATTTT. It is translated as CAWSEDRDQPQHF. Looking up the rest from reference TRBV30 and TRBJ1-5 gives the full variable domain: SQTIHQWPATLVQPVGSPLSLECTVEGTSNPNLYWYRQAAGRGLQLLFYSVGIGQISSEVPQNLSASRPQDRQFILSSKKLLLSDSGFYLCAWSEDRDQPQHFGDGTRLSIL.

This clone was observed a few times. The rearrangement joins TRBV7-3 to TRBJ2-2, with 7 positions matching TRBD2. Germline V gives CDR1 SGHTA, CDR2 FQGTGA. The trim removed 5 bases at V and 5 bases at J, leaving 5 bases unmatched. The CDR3 extends over 14 amino acids. The CDR3 region has the DNA TGTGCCAGCAGCCGGAGCGGGAATACCGGGGAGCTGTTTTTT. Residues: CASSRSGNTGELFF.